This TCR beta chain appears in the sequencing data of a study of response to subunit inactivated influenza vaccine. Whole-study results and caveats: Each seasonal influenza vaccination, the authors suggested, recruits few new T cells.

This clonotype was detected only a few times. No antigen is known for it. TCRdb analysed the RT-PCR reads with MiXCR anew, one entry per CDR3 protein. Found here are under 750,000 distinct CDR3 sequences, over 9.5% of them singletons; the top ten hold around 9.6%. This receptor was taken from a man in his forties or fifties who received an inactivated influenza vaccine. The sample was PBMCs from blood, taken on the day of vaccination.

CDR3 sequence reads: CASSPTQTSWYGYTF. DNA of the CDR3: TGTGCCAGCAGCCCAACCCAGACCAGTTGGTATGGCTACACCTTC. The chain has TRBV12-3 or TRBV12-4 and TRBJ1-2; D ambiguous. Trimming shortened V by 6 bases and J by 5 bases, and 19 bases separated the two germline ends. This CDR3 is 15 amino acids long.